This is a list of T cell receptor beta chains from one sample in a study of cytomegalovirus exposure and HLA in healthy donors. Sequencing used immunoSEQ multiplex PCR; TCRdb keeps in-frame clones, though not all of them. Of about 150,000 clones listed, about 80% were seen once; the top ten hold 4%. The specimen was PBMCs. The receptors shown here come from a woman in her thirties or forties in good health and CMV-seronegative. CDR3s include the opening cysteine and the closing phenylalanine or tryptophan.

cdr3_aa	v_call
CAISGGQARKGEAFF	TRBV10-3
CASSLVRGGDEKLFF	TRBV5-5
CASSQGAGQGAGAPQHF	TRBV4-2
CASSPGLAVYNEQFF	TRBV27
CASSFIGALVYEQYF	TRBV6-1
CASRGESTYEQYF	TRBV11-3
CASSSPGSQETQYF	TRBV7-2
CAISDSYEQYF	TRBV10-3
CASSPRAGGSGELFF	TRBV11-3
CASSWGVVSHYGYTF	TRBV5-4
CASTYRAGSFYEQYF	TRBV5-1
CAINKNREDTQYF	TRBV10-3
CASSLERGPSYEQYF	TRBV11-2
CASSYSAGGNYGYTF	TRBV6-5
CASSASDQPQHF	TRBV2
CSVTSGGTADTQYF	TRBV29-1
CASSLDRGAGTGELFF	TRBV5-1
CASSYSLGSLYEQYF	TRBV6-6
CASSGQGEQPQHF	TRBV28
CASSTTTGKVGNTIYF	TRBV19
CAISDPGEYLTASGNTIYF	TRBV10-3
CSGATGGLRAQYF	TRBV29-1
CASSYGGGETQYF	TRBV5-4
CASGSSDYSYEQYF	TRBV11-3
CASSIGVGKGTEAFF	TRBV19
CAWSVSRGGEQYF	TRBV30
CASTQNPGLSYEQYF	TRBV6-1
CASSLTSQPLHF	TRBV28
CAISEVGADEAFF	TRBV10-3